The 27 T cell receptor beta chains reported below all come from one sample, sequenced in a study of cytomegalovirus exposure and HLA in healthy donors. TCRdb's copy holds only in-frame clones and misses some; the assay was immunoSEQ multiplex PCR. The repertoire includes about 250,000 clones, about 90% of them detected once, and more than 10% sits in the top ten. The sample was PBMCs. Source of these receptors: a man aged 18-30 years in good health and CMV-seropositive.

V gene TRBV11-2 combines with J gene TRBJ1-1; D unresolved. The V end was cut by 6 bases, the J end by 6 bases, with 14 bases between. From germline, CDR1 is SGHAT and CDR2 FQNNGV. CDR3 length: 13 residues. The CDR3 DNA reads TGTGCCAGCAGTCCGACAATCCGTCCTGAAGCTTTCTTT. Protein: CASSPTIRPEAFF. The whole variable domain, remainder taken from reference TRBV11-2 and TRBJ1-1, is EAGVAQSPRYKIIEKRQSVAFWCNPISGHATLYWYQQILGQGPKLLIQFQNNGVVDDSQLPKDRFSAERLKGVDSTLKIQPAKLEDSAVYLCASSPTIRPEAFFGQGTRLTVV.

V is TRBV7-9 and J is TRBJ2-7; TRBD2 matches at 8 bases. Germline CDR1 SEHNR, CDR2 FQNEAQ (reference sequence). The CDR3 has 16 residues. V trimming: 2 bases; J trimming: 6 bases; junction bases outside the gene matches: 12. The DNA for the CDR3 is TGTGCCAGCAGCTTATTTCGGGAGGGGCCCAGAAGCGAGCAGTACTTC. It is translated as CASSLFREGPRSEQYF.

This clone showed up just a few times. CDR3 region: CASSPPGLTHGGELFF. For the CDR3, the DNA is TGTGCCAGCAGCCCCCCGGGACTGACTCATGGGGGGGAGCTGTTTTTT. The chain combines TRBV7-3 with TRBJ2-2; D perhaps matches TRBD2 (6 bases). The CDR3 is 16 residues long. The germline CDR1 and CDR2 sequences are SGHTA and FQGTGA. Trimming took off 5 bases at V and 8 bases at J, with 21 bases between the two ends.

V is TRBV2 and J is TRBJ1-4, with D maybe TRBD1 (6 bases). The germline V and J ends were trimmed by 6 bases and 1 base, with 15 bases remaining between them. Looked up from germline, CDR1 is SNHLY and CDR2 is FYNNEI. CDR3 length: 16 residues. CDR3 in DNA: TGTGCCAGCAGCCGGCAGGGGTTTGGAACTAATGAAAAACTGTTTTTT. This codes for CASSRQGFGTNEKLFF.

The chain carries TRBV5-1 and TRBJ1-1; TRBD1 might be the D (5 bases). CDR3 size: 15 residues. V lost 3 bases, J lost 2 bases, and 14 bases lay in between. The germline V gene has CDR1 SGHRS and CDR2 YFSETQ. The CDR3 DNA reads TGCGCCAGCAGCTCTCCGACAGACTTTAACACTGAAGCTTTCTTT. Protein product: CASSSPTDFNTEAFF.

The chain employs TRBV6-7 and TRBJ2-1; D is perhaps TRBD2 (5 bases). TRBV6-7 is identified as an open reading frame with a role that is uncertain. The CDR3 contains 13 residues. The germline V and J ends were trimmed by 6 bases and 10 bases, with 16 bases remaining between them. CDR3 region: CASRRLSATEQFF. The DNA of the CDR3 is TGTGCCAGCAGACGACTTAGCGCCACCGAGCAGTTCTTC.

This clone has more than one count but fewer than ten. The gene calls are TRBV7-9 and TRBJ2-1; no firm D call. The germline gives CDR1 SEHNR, CDR2 FQNEAQ (reference sequence). Trimming left V 2 bases short and J 8 bases short, with 19 bases between. This CDR3 has 16 amino acids. CDR3 sequence reads: CASSLSWNTDLDEQFF. The CDR3 bases are TGTGCCAGCAGCTTATCCTGGAACACCGACCTCGATGAGCAGTTCTTC.

The chain carries TRBV13 and TRBJ2-3; D might be TRBD2 (6 bases). The CDR3 sequence is 13 residues long. CDR1 is PRHDT, CDR2 FYEKMQ, per germline (reference sequence). V was shortened by 4 bases and J by 5 bases, with 10 bases between the two germline ends. The CDR3 spells CASSSGVGDTQYF. For the CDR3, the DNA is TGTGCCAGCAGCTCGGGAGTGGGAGATACGCAGTATTTT.

The chain recombines TRBV15 with TRBJ2-7; 12 positions match TRBD2. This CDR3 has 16 residues. The germline V gene encodes CDR1 LNHNV and CDR2 YYDKDF (reference sequence). The ends lost 1 base at V and 2 bases at J; junction bases unmatched: 3. The CDR3 coding sequence is TGTGCCACCAGCAGAGGTGGACTAGCGGGAACCTACGAGCAGTACTTC. Encoded protein: CATSRGGLAGTYEQYF.

The V and J genes are TRBV27 and TRBJ2-5; D is ambiguous. Looked up from germline, CDR1 is MNHEY and CDR2 is SMNVEV (reference sequence). This CDR3 contains 14 residues. V was trimmed by 2 bases and J by 1 base, leaving 8 bases between them. The CDR3 sequence: CASSLIGPQETQYF. CDR3 sequence (DNA): TGTGCCAGCAGTTTAATAGGCCCCCAAGAGACCCAGTACTTC.

The chain couples TRBV28 to TRBJ1-1; tentative D call: TRBD1 (5 bases). CDR3 size: 13 residues. The germline gives CDR1 MDHEN, CDR2 SYDVKM. V lost 5 bases and J lost 8, with 15 bases in between. CDR3 region: CASSPGPRTEAFF. For the CDR3, the DNA is TGTGCCAGCAGTCCGGGGCCCAGAACGGAAGCTTTCTTT.

The V gene is TRBV10-3, the J gene TRBJ1-3, with D possibly being TRBD1 (5 bases). The CDR3 sequence is 13 residues long. Germline CDR1 reads ENHRY; CDR2 reads SYGVKD. Between the trimmed V and J ends, which lost 7 bases and 4 bases, there was a span of 11 bases. CDR3 DNA: TGTGCCATCACCAACAGGTCCGGAAACACCATATATTTT. Its translation is CAITNRSGNTIYF.

For this clone: Additional DNA sequences in this sample encode the identical CDR3. This chain joins TRBV30 and TRBJ1-5; D gene unclear. The V gene lost 0 bases and the J gene lost 1 base, with 4 bases spanning the gap. This CDR3 spans 13 amino acids. CDR1 GTSNPN and CDR2 SVGIG come from the germline V gene (reference sequence). CDR3 in amino acids: CAWSVLSNQPQHF. The CDR3 DNA is TGTGCCTGGAGTGTACTCAGCAATCAGCCCCAGCATTTT. Full variable domain (outside the CDR3, taken from reference TRBV30 and TRBJ1-5): SQTIHQWPATLVQPVGSPLSLECTVEGTSNPNLYWYRQAAGRGLQLLFYSVGIGQISSEVPQNLSASRPQDRQFILSSKKLLLSDSGFYLCAWSVLSNQPQHFGDGTRLSIL.

This clone came up once. J is TRBJ2-1 and V is TRBV2, with 7 positions matching TRBD1. V was clipped by 1 base and J by 4 bases; unmatched bases: 4. The CDR3 totals 15 residues. Germline lookup yields CDR1 SNHLY and CDR2 FYNNEI. CDR3 coding DNA: TGTGCCAGCAGTGAAGGAGGACAGGAATACAATGAGCAGTTCTTC. The encoded protein is CASSEGGQEYNEQFF. Looking up the rest from reference TRBV2 and TRBJ2-1 gives the full variable domain: EPEVTQTPSHQVTQMGQEVILRCVPISNHLYFYWYRQILGQKVEFLVSFYNNEISEKSEIFDDQFSVERPDGSNFTLKIRSTKLEDSAMYFCASSEGGQEYNEQFFGPGTRLTVL.

This sequence joins TRBV7-6 and TRBJ2-2, with D possibly matching TRBD1 (5 bases). The CDR3 extends over 16 amino acids. Germline V gives CDR1 SGHVS, CDR2 FNYEAQ. V was shortened by 5 bases and J by 4 bases, with 17 bases between the two germline ends. CDR3 loop: CASSHLTAPVTGELFF. For the CDR3, the DNA is TGTGCCAGCAGCCACTTGACAGCTCCGGTCACCGGGGAGCTGTTTTTT.

This sequence joins TRBV30 and TRBJ1-1; D call uncertain. Trimming cost V 5 bases and J 6 bases, with 7 bases left between them. CDR1 GTSNPN and CDR2 SVGIG come from the germline V gene (reference sequence). The CDR3 contains 10 residues. This CDR3 reads CAWGRAEAFF. CDR3 DNA: TGTGCCTGGGGAAGGGCTGAAGCTTTCTTT.

The gene calls are TRBV30 and TRBJ2-3, with 12 bases identical to TRBD2. Germline trimming cut 5 bases from V and 6 bases from J; bases unmatched to any gene: 6. Germline CDR1 is GTSNPN and CDR2 is SVGIG (reference sequence). The CDR3 totals 14 residues. The DNA for the CDR3 is TGTGCCTGGTTGACTAGCGGGAGAACGGATACGCAGTATTTT. Translation gives CAWLTSGRTDTQYF.

With regard to this clone: At one end, the junction sequence differs from germline, possibly due to a read error. The chain is built from TRBV30 and TRBJ2-1; the match to TRBD2 covers 8 bases. The CDR3 is 13 amino acids. Germline V lookup: CDR1 GTSNPN, CDR2 SVGIG (reference sequence). CDR3 in amino acids: CAATGLARNQQFF. CDR3 DNA sequence: TGTGCCGCCACAGGACTAGCCCGCAATCAGCAGTTCTTC.

The chain employs TRBV5-1 and TRBJ1-3; no definite D call. The CDR3 covers 15 residues. Germline assignment: CDR1 SGHRS and CDR2 YFSETQ. V gave up 4 bases and J gave up 0 bases, with 11 bases separating them. The CDR3 is CASSRDAYSGNTIYF. The CDR3, as DNA: TGCGCCAGCAGCCGCGACGCCTACTCTGGAAACACCATATATTTT.

This sequence joins TRBV27 and TRBJ2-7, with TRBD1 matching over 8 bases. The CDR3 contains 14 residues. Trimming removed 6 bases from V and 0 bases from J; junction bases left unmatched: 4. Per germline, CDR1 MNHEY and CDR2 SMNVEV (reference sequence). The CDR3 DNA follows: TGTGCCAGCAGGACCGGGACAGGCTCCTACGAGCAGTACTTC. As protein: CASRTGTGSYEQYF.

The chain joins TRBV6-5 to TRBJ2-7; D may be TRBD2 (5 bases). From germline, CDR1 is MNHEY and CDR2 SVGAGI. This CDR3 is built from 15 residues. Trimming pared 6 bases from V and 9 bases from J, leaving 24 bases between. The CDR3, as DNA: TGTGCCAGCAGCCACCTCCCGGGCCGGGAATCGGGGCAGTACTTC. Translation gives CASSHLPGRESGQYF.

This rearrangement joins TRBV9 to TRBJ2-7; TRBD1 or TRBD2 may be the D gene (7 bases each). Trimming removed 6 bases from V and 5 bases from J, with 18 bases in between. Germline V gene lookup returns CDR1 SGDLS and CDR2 YYNGEE. CDR3 length: 14 residues. The chain's CDR3 is CASTVGGGSDEQYF. As DNA, the CDR3 is TGTGCCAGCACCGTGGGAGGGGGCAGCGACGAGCAGTACTTC.

The V and J genes are TRBV28 and TRBJ2-1; TRBD2 agrees at 13 bases. CDR1 and CDR2 (germline): MDHEN, SYDVKM. There are 18 residues in the CDR3. The ends lost 5 bases at V and 4 bases at J; junction bases unmatched: 11. The chain's CDR3 is CASSGTSGTDLIYNEQFF. In DNA, the CDR3 is TGTGCCAGCAGTGGGACTAGCGGGACGGATCTAATTTACAATGAGCAGTTCTTC.

This chain links TRBV4-1 with TRBJ1-4, with a tentative D call TRBD1 (6 bases). V gave up 5 bases and J gave up 5 bases, with 15 bases separating them. This CDR3 has 15 amino acids. CDR1 is MGHRA and CDR2 is YSYEKL in the germline V gene. CDR3 coding DNA: TGCGCCAGCAGCGTCTACAGGGTCAAGAATGAAAAACTGTTTTTT. Translation gives CASSVYRVKNEKLFF.

The chain links TRBV14 to TRBJ2-3, with D perhaps TRBD1 (5 bases). In germline, CDR1 is SGHDN, CDR2 FVKESK. This CDR3 has 16 residues. V was shortened by 2 bases and J by 3 bases, with 15 bases between the two germline ends. The CDR3 sequence: CASSQQTRVLTDTQYF. The CDR3 nucleotides are TGTGCCAGCAGCCAACAGACCAGGGTCCTAACAGATACGCAGTATTTT.

V is TRBV30 and J is TRBJ2-2; weak D call: TRBD1 (5 bases). The germline V gene has CDR1 GTSNPN and CDR2 SVGIG (reference sequence). The CDR3 runs to 14 residues. Trimming stripped 2 bases from V and 3 bases from J, with 10 bases between. The CDR3 DNA reads as TGTGCCTGGAGTTTTTCAGGGCACACCGGGGAGCTGTTTTTT. Its translation is CAWSFSGHTGELFF.

J is TRBJ2-7 and V is TRBV5-1; D gene unclear. Between the trimmed V and J ends, which lost 1 base and 1 base, there was a span of 9 bases. This CDR3 comprises 14 residues. Germline CDR1 and CDR2: SGHRS and YFSETQ. CDR3 amino acids: CASSLTGASYEQYF. The CDR3 bases are TGCGCCAGCAGCTTGACTGGAGCATCCTACGAGCAGTACTTC.